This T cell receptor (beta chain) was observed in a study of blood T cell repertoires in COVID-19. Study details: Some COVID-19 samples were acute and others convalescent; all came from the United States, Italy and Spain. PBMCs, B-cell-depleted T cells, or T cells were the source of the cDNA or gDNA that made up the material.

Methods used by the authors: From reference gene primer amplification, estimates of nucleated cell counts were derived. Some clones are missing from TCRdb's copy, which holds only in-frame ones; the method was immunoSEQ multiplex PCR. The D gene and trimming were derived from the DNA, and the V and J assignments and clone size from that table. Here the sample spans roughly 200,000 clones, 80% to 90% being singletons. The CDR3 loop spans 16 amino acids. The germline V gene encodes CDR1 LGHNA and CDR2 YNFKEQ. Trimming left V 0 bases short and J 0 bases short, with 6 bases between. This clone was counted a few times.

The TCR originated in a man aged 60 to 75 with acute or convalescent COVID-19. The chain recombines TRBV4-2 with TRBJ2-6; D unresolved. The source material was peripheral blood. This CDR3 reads CASSQDMSSGANVLTF. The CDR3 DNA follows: TGTGCCAGCAGCCAAGATATGAGCTCTGGGGCCAACGTCCTGACTTTC.